The 4 T cell receptor beta chains in this list originate from one sample, sequenced in a study of low-dose radiotherapy and immunotherapy resistance in tumors. Time point specified: before trial treatment. With TRAV- and TRBV-specific primers, first-strand cDNA was made, covering the alpha and beta chains. Using a constant-region primer together with a V-primer adapter, TCRs were subjected to about 18 PCR cycles of amplification. TCRdb processed the reads anew with MiXCR; each CDR3 protein has one entry. The sample includes around 83,000 distinct CDR3 sequences, 15% to 20% of them seen just once. The sample consisted of PBMCs, taken before treatment. These receptors came from a male donor with prostate cancer.

About this clonotype itself: With only one base between it and a far larger clone, this is likely a read error. The chain joins TRBV13 to TRBJ2-2, with a possible D match to TRBD1 (5 bases). There are 15 residues in the CDR3. Germline-derived CDR1 and CDR2 are PRHDT and FYEKMQ (reference sequence). The chain's CDR3 is CVSSTRTTNTGELFF. CDR3 DNA sequence: TGTGTCAGCAGCACCCGGACAACGAACACCGGGGAGCTGTTTTTT.

This clonotype was seen more than once but under ten times. The chain is built from TRBV5-1 and TRBJ1-4; TRBD1 might be the D (5 bases). Trimming stripped 0 bases from V and 6 bases from J, with 9 bases between. CDR3 length: 14 residues. The germline V gene encodes CDR1 SGHRS and CDR2 YFSETQ. The CDR3 sequence: CASSLDATDEKLFF. CDR3 DNA sequence: TGCGCCAGCAGCTTGGACGCGACAGATGAAAAACTGTTTTTT.

At least ten counts were recorded for this clonotype. The rearrangement uses TRBV20-1 and TRBJ2-3; no clear D gene. CDR3 length: 15 residues. Germline lookup yields CDR1 DFQATT and CDR2 SNEGSKA (reference sequence). V was cut by 4 bases and J by 3 bases, with 17 bases left in between. CDR3 DNA sequence: TGCAGTGCTATCCATTCGGGCCACCAGACAGATACGCAGTATTTT. Translation gives CSAIHSGHQTDTQYF.

As for this clonotype: Possible read error: a much larger clone is one base away. V gene TRBV7-3 combines with J gene TRBJ2-7, with D maybe TRBD2 (5 bases). V was pared by 0 bases and J by 7 bases, with 16 bases between. CDR3 length: 15 residues. Germline V gene data show CDR1 as SGHTA and CDR2 as FQGTGA. The CDR3 DNA sequence: TGTGCCAGCAGCTTAACCGTCGGGGTTTACAATGAGCAGTACTTC. It translates to CASSLTVGVYNEQYF.